This T cell receptor beta chain was profiled in a study of T-cell reconstitution after alpha-beta-depleted transplantation in children. Germline loops: CDR1 DFQATT, CDR2 SNEGSKA (reference sequence). V lost 6 bases and J lost 6; bases outside the gene matches: 5. The CDR3 loop spans 13 amino acids. Library preparation (for TCRbeta) was performed with unique molecular identifiers. TCRdb itself ran the PCR reads through MiXCR, one entry per CDR3 protein. The sample includes about 400,000 distinct CDR3 sequences, 10% to 15% of them seen just once. The rearrangement joins TRBV20-1 to TRBJ1-6; 7 bases align to TRBD1. This TCR was sampled from a human donor who donated a stem cell graft to a child with Fanconi anemia. Sequencing used PBMCs, obtained from the stem cell graft. The CDR3 bases are TGCAGTGCCCACTCAGGGGGTAATTCACCCCTCCACTTT. It codes for CSAHSGGNSPLHF.